This T cell receptor (beta chain) was sequenced for a study of graft-versus-host responses after intestinal transplantation. Study-wide context: Induction using anti-thymocyte globulin, followed by tacrolimus and steroids for about 3 years, was given to all recipients.

Grafts had their tissue processed, releasing intraepithelial and lamina propria lymphocytes. Libraries were prepared by immunoSEQ multiplex PCR; TCRdb keeps only in-frame clonotypes and omits some of them. This table has about 63,000 clones, about 89% appearing once. Concerning this clone: No antigen is known for it.

The CDR3 totals 15 residues. CDR1 and CDR2 from the germline V gene are MNHEY and SVGAGI. With V trimmed by 11 bases and J by 0 bases, 6 bases remained unmatched. Regarding the study as a whole: GvH clones appeared in recipient marrow, some first in ileum or blood. Individuals carrying graft-donor T cell macrochimerism showed high graft-versus-host to host-versus-graft clonal ratios in allografts.

This specimen consisted of ileum tissue, obtained more than 350 days after transplant. The sequence was collected from a human patient who received an intestinal transplant, so some T cells may come from the graft donor. The rearrangement uses TRBV6-5 and TRBJ2-1; 11 nucleotides match TRBD2. In DNA, the CDR3 is TGTGCCTACTCTAGCGGGAGGAGCTCCTACAATGAGCAGTTCTTC. Its protein product is CAYSSGRSSYNEQFF.